This TCR beta chain was sequenced in a study of blood T cell repertoires in COVID-19. Measured with immunoSEQ multiplex PCR; TCRdb has only the in-frame clones, and not every one. The sample lists under 450,000 clones, 83% occurring once. CDR3 size: 13 residues. V dropped 5 bases and J dropped 4 bases, with 11 bases sitting between them. The germline V gene encodes CDR1 SGHTA and CDR2 FQGNSA. The chain is built from TRBV7-2 and TRBJ1-2; no reliable D call. Sequencing was done on a sample of PBMCs or T cells enriched from blood (not recorded which). This receptor was taken from a woman between 45 and 65 years old who had recovered from COVID-19. The CDR3 DNA follows: TGTGCCAGCAGCCCCGGGAGCTTCTATGGCTACACCTTC. Its translation is CASSPGSFYGYTF.